The sequence of this T cell receptor beta chain was determined in a study of blood T cell repertoires in COVID-19. Study-wide background: The United States, Italy and Spain supplied acute and convalescent COVID-19 samples.

This clone has only a few counts. V was cut by 4 bases and J by 1 base, with 8 bases left in between. CDR3 length: 14 amino acids. Germline V gene data show CDR1 as LGHDT and CDR2 as YNNKEL (reference sequence). Here immunoSEQ multiplex PCR was the method, and the copy in TCRdb shows in-frame clones only, minus some. The sample lists about 190,000 clones, 65% to 80% seen once, with approximately 12% in the top ten. The sequence was collected from a man aged 50-59 years who had recovered from COVID-19. The source material was peripheral blood. The chain recombines TRBV3-1 (or the pseudogene TRBV3-2) with TRBJ1-5, with D possibly matching TRBD1 (5 bases). For the CDR3, the DNA is TGTGCCAGCAGCCGGGGCCTGAGCAATCAGCCCCAGCATTTT. It codes for CASSRGLSNQPQHF.